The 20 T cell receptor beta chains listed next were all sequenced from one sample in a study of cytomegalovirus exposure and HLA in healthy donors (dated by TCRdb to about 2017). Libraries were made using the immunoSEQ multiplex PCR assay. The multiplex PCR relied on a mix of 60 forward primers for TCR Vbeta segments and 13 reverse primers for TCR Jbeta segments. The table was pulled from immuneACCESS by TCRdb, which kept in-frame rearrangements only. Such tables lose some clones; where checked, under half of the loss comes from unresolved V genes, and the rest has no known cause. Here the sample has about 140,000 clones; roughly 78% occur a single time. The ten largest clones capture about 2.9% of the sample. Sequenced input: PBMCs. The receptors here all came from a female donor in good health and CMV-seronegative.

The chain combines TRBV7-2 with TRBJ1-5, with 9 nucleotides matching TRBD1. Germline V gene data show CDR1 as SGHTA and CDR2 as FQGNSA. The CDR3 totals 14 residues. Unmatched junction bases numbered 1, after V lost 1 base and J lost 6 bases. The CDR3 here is CASSLGTGVQPQHF. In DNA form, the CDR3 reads TGTGCCAGCAGCTTAGGGACAGGGGTTCAGCCCCAGCATTTT.

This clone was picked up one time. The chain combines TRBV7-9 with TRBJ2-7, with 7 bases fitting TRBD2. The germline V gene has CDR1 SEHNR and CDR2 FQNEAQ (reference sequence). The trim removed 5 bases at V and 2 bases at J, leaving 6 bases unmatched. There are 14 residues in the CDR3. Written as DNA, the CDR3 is TGTGCCAGCAGCGCACCGGGACTACCCTACGAGCAGTACTTC. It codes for CASSAPGLPYEQYF.

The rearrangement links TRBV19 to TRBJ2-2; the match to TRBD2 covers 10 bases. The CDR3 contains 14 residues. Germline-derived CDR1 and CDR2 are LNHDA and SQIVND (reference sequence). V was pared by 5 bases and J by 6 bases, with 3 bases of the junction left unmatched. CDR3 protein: CASSGLAGAGELFF. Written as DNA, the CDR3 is TGTGCCAGTAGTGGGCTAGCGGGAGCCGGGGAGCTGTTTTTT.

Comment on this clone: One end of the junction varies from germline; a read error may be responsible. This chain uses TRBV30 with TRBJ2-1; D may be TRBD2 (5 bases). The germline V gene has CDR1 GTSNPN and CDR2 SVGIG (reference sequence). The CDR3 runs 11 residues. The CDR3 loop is CAGSPYNEQFF. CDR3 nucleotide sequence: TGTGCCGGGAGCCCTTACAATGAGCAGTTCTTC.

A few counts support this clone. The CDR3 loop is CASSFLNTEAFF. In nucleotides, the CDR3 is TGTGCCAGCAGCTTCTTGAACACTGAAGCTTTCTTT. This chain uses TRBV7-2 with TRBJ1-1; D gene uncertain. The CDR3 is 12 residues long. Trimming removed 3 bases at V and 0 bases at J, with 2 bases between. Looked up from germline, CDR1 is SGHTA and CDR2 is FQGNSA.

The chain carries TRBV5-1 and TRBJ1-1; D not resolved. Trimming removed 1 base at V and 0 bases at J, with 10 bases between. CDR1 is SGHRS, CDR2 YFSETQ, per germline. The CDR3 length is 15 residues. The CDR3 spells CASSLRSGVNTEAFF. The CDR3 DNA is TGCGCCAGCAGCTTGCGGTCGGGAGTGAACACTGAAGCTTTCTTT.

CDR3 residues: CASSDGQSNSPLHF. DNA for the CDR3: TGTGCCAGCAGCGACGGACAGTCTAATTCACCCCTCCACTTT. The genes are TRBV9 and TRBJ1-6; D is possibly TRBD1 (6 bases). The CDR3 is 14 amino acids. V shed 3 bases and J shed 6 bases, with 10 bases lying between them. Germline V gene sequence: CDR1 SGDLS, CDR2 YYNGEE.

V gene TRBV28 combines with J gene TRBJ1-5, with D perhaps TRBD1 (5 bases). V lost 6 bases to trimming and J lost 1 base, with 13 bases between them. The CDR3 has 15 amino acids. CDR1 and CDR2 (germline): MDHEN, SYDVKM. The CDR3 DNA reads TGTGCCAGCAGGGGAGGAGGGGTCAGCAATCAGCCCCAGCATTTT. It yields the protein CASRGGGVSNQPQHF. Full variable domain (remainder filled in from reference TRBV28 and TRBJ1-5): DVKVTQSSRYLVKRTGEKVFLECVQDMDHENMFWYRQDPGLGLRLIYFSYDVKMKEKGDIPEGYSVSREKKERFSLILESASTNQTSMYLCASRGGGVSNQPQHFGDGTRLSIL.

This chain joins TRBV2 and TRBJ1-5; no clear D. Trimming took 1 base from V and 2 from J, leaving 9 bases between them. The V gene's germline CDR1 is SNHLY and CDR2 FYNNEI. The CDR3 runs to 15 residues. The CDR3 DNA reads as TGTGCCAGCAGTGAAGGTAGTGTTCGCAATCAGCCCCAGCATTTT. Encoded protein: CASSEGSVRNQPQHF.

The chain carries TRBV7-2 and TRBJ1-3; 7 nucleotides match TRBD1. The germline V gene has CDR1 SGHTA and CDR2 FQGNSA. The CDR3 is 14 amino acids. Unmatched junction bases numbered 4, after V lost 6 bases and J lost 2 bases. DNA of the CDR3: TGTGCCAGCAGACCAACAGGGGCTGGAAACACCATATATTTT. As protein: CASRPTGAGNTIYF.

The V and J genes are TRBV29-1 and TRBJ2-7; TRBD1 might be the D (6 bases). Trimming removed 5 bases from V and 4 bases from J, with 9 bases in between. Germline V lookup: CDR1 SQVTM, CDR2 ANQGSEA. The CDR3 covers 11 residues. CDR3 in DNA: TGCAGCGTTTACCAGGGGTACGAGCAGTACTTC. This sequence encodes CSVYQGYEQYF.

CDR3 DNA: TGTGCCAGCAATGGACAGCGAGAGGAAAAACTGTTTTTT. Protein: CASNGQREEKLFF. The genes are TRBV6-6 and TRBJ1-4; D is perhaps TRBD1 (6 bases). CDR3 length: 13 amino acids. Germline CDR1 and CDR2: MNHNY and SVGAGI (reference sequence). The V gene lost 7 bases and the J gene lost 8 bases, with 14 bases spanning the gap.

The CDR3 coding sequence is TGTGCCAGCAGCCTGGCTTACGAGCAGTACTTC. It yields the protein CASSLAYEQYF. J is TRBJ2-7 and V is TRBV11-2; D unclear. The germline V gene has CDR1 SGHAT and CDR2 FQNNGV. Trimming cost V 5 bases and J 4 bases, with 6 bases left between them. The CDR3 has 11 amino acids.

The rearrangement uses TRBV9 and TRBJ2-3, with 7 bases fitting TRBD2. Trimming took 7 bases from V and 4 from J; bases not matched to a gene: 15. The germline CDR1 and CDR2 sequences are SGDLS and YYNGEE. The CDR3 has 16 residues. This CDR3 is CASSQAAGSSSDTQYF. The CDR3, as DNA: TGTGCCAGCTCACAGGCAGCGGGGTCTAGCTCAGATACGCAGTATTTT.

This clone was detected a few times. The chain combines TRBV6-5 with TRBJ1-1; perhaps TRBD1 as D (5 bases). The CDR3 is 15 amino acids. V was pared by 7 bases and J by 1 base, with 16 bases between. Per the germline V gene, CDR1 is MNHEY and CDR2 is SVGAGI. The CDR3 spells CASTTEAGRNTEAFF. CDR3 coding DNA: TGTGCCAGCACCACGGAGGCGGGACGGAACACTGAAGCTTTCTTT.

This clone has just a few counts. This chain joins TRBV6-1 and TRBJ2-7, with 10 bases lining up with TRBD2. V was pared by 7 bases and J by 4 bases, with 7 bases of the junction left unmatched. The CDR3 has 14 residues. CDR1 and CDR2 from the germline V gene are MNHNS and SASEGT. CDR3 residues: CASNKAGGPYEQYF. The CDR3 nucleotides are TGTGCCAGCAATAAAGCGGGAGGGCCATACGAGCAGTACTTC.

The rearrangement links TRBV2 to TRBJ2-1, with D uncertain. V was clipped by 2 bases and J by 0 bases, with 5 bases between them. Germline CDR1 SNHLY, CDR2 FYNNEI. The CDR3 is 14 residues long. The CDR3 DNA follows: TGTGCCAGCAGTGAATTGAGCTCCTACAATGAGCAGTTCTTC. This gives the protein CASSELSSYNEQFF.

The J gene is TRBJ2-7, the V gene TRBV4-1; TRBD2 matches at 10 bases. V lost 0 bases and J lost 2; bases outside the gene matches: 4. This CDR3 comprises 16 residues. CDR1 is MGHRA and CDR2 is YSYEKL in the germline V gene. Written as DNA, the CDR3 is TGCGCCAGCAGCCAAGAGCCCAGCGGGAGGGCCTACGAGCAGTACTTC. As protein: CASSQEPSGRAYEQYF.

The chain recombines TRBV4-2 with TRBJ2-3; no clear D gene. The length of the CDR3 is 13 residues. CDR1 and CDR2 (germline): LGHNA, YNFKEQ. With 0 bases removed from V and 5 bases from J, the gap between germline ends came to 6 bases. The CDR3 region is CASSQEGRDTQYF. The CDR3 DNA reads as TGTGCCAGCAGCCAAGAGGGCCGAGATACGCAGTATTTT.

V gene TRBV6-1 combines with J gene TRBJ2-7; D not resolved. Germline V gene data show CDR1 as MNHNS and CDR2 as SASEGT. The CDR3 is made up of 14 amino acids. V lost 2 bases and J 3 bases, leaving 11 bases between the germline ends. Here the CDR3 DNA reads TGTGCCAGCAGTGAAACTTCGAGAAGCTACGAGCAGTACTTC. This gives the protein CASSETSRSYEQYF.